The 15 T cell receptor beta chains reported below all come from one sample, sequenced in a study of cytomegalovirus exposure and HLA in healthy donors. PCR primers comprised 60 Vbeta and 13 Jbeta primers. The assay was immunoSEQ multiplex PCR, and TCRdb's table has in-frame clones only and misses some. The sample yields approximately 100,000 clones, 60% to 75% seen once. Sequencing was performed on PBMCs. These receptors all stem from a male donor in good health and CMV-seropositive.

The CDR3, as DNA: TGTGCCAGCAGTTTCAGGGGATTCTATGGCTACACCTTC. It is translated as CASSFRGFYGYTF. The chain has TRBV27 and TRBJ1-2, with a tentative D call TRBD1 (6 bases). The CDR3 totals 13 residues. CDR1 and CDR2 from the germline V gene are MNHEY and SMNVEV (reference sequence). The V and J ends lost 3 bases and 4 bases respectively, with 9 bases between them.

DNA of the CDR3: TGCGCCAGCGCGGGGGTACCCAATCAGCCCCAGCATTTT. Its protein is CASAGVPNQPQHF. The chain uses TRBV4-1 and TRBJ1-5; D possibly corresponds to TRBD1 (5 bases). Germline V gives CDR1 MGHRA, CDR2 YSYEKL. V was clipped by 8 bases and J by 3 bases, with 11 bases between them. The CDR3 runs 13 residues.

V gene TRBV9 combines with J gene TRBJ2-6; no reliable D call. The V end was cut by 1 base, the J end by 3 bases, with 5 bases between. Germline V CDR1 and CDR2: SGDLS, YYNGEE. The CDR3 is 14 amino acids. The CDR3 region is CASSVSGGANVLTF. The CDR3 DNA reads TGTGCCAGCAGCGTATCGGGTGGGGCCAACGTCCTGACTTTC.

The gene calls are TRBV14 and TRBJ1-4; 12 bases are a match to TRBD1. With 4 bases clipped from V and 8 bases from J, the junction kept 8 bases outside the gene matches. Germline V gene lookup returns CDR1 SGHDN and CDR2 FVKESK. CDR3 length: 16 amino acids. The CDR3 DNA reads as TGTGCCAGCAGCCGCAGAAGGGACAGGGGGCGGGAAAAACTGTTTTTT. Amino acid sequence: CASSRRRDRGREKLFF.

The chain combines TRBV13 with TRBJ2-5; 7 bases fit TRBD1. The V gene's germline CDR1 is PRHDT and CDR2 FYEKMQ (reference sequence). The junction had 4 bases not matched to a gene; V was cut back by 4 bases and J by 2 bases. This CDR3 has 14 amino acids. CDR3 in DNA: TGTGCCAGCAGCTCGCTGACAGGGCAAGAGACCCAGTACTTC. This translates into CASSSLTGQETQYF.

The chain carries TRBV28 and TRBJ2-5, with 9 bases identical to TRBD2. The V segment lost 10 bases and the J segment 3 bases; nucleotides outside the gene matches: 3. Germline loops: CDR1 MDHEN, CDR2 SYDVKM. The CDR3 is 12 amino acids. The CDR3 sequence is CAISGGKETQYF. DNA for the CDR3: TGTGCCATAAGCGGGGGGAAAGAGACCCAGTACTTC.

In DNA, the CDR3 is TGTGCCAGCAGCTCCGTCTCCTACGAGCAGTACTTC. As protein: CASSSVSYEQYF. The gene calls are TRBV9 and TRBJ2-7; D gene ambiguous. Germline V CDR1 and CDR2: SGDLS, YYNGEE. CDR3 length: 12 residues. V was cut by 4 bases and J by 0 bases, with 5 bases left in between.

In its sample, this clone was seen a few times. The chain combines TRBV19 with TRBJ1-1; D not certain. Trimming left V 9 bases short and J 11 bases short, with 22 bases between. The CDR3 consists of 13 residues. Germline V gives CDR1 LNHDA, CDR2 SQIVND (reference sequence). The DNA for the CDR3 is TGTGCCAGCAACGAACCTTCGGGGTGGGAGGCTTTCTTT. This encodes CASNEPSGWEAFF.

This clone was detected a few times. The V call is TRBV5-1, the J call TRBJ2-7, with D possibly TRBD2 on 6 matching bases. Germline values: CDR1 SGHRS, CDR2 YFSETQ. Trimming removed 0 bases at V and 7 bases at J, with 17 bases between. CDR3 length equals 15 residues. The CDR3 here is CASSLDAGTLGEQYF. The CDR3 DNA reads TGCGCCAGCAGCTTGGACGCAGGGACTTTAGGGGAGCAGTACTTC. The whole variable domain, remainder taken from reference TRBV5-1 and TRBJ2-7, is KAGVTQTPRYLIKTRGQQVTLSCSPISGHRSVSWYQQTPGQGLQFLFEYFSETQRNKGNFPGRFSGRQFSNSRSEMNVSTLELGDSALYLCASSLDAGTLGEQYFGPGTRLTVT.

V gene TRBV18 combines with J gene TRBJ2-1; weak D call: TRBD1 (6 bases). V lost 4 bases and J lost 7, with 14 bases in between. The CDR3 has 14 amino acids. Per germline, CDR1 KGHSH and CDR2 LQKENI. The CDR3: CASSQGHLGNEQFF. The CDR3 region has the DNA TGTGCCAGCTCACAGGGACATCTAGGAAATGAGCAGTTCTTC.

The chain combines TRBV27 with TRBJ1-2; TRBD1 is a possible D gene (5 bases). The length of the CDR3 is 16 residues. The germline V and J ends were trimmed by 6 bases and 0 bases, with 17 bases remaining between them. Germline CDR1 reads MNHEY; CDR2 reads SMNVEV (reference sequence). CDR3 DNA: TGTGCCAGCAGCACTAACCCCCCCAGGGCTAACTATGGCTACACCTTC. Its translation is CASSTNPPRANYGYTF.

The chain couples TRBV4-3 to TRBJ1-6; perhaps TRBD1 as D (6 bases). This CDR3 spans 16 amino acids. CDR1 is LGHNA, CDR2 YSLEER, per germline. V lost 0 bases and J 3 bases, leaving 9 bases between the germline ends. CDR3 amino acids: CASSQDSRGYNSPLHF. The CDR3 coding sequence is TGCGCCAGCAGCCAAGATAGCAGGGGCTATAATTCACCCCTCCACTTT.

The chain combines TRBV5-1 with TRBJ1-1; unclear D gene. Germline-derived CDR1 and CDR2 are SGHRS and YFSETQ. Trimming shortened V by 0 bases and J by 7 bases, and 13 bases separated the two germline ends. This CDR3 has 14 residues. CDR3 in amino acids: CASSLDSFGSEAFF. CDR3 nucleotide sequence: TGCGCCAGCAGCTTGGACTCATTTGGTAGTGAAGCTTTCTTT. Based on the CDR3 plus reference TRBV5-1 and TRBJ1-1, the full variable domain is KAGVTQTPRYLIKTRGQQVTLSCSPISGHRSVSWYQQTPGQGLQFLFEYFSETQRNKGNFPGRFSGRQFSNSRSEMNVSTLELGDSALYLCASSLDSFGSEAFFGQGTRLTVV.

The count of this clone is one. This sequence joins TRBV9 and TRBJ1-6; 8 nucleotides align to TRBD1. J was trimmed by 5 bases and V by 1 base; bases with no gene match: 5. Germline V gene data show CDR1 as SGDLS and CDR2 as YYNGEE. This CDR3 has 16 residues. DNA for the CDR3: TGTGCCAGCAGCGTATACGGACAGGGAGATAATTCACCCCTCCACTTT. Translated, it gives CASSVYGQGDNSPLHF.

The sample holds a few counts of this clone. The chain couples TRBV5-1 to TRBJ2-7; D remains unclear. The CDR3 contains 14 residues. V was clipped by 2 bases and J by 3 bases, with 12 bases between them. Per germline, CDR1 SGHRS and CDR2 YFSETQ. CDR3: CASSLGGGSYEQYF. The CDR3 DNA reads TGCGCCAGCAGCTTAGGCGGCGGAAGCTACGAGCAGTACTTC.